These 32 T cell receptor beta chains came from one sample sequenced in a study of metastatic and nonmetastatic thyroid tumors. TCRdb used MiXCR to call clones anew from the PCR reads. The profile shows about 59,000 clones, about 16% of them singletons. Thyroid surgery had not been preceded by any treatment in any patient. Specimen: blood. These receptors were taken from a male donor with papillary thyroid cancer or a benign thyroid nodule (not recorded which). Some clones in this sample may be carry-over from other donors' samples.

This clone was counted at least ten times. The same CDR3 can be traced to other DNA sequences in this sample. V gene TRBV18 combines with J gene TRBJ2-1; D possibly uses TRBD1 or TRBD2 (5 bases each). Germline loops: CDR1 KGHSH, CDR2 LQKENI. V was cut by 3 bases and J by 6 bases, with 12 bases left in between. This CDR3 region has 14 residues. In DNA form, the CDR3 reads TGTGCCAGCTCACCTGGGACCTCTGGCAATGAGCAGTTCTTC. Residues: CASSPGTSGNEQFF.

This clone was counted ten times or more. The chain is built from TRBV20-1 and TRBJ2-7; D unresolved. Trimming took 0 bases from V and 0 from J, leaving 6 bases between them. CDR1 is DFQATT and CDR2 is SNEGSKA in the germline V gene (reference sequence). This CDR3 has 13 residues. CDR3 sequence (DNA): TGCAGTGCTAGAGAGGTGAGCTCCTACGAGCAGTACGTC. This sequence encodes CSAREVSSYEQYV.

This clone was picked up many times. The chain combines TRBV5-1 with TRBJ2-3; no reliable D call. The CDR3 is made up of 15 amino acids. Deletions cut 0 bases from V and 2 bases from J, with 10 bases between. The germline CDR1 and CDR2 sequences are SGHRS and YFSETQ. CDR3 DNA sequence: TGCGCCAGCAGCTTGGCAGATCCTTCCACAGATACGCAGTATTTT. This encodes CASSLADPSTDTQYF.

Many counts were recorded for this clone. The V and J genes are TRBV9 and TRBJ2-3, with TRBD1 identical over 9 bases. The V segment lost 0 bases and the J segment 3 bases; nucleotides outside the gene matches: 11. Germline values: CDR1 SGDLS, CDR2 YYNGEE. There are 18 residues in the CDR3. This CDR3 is CASSVAPLGQGLTDTQYF. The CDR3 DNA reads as TGTGCCAGCAGCGTAGCCCCTCTAGGACAGGGGCTTACAGATACGCAGTATTTT.

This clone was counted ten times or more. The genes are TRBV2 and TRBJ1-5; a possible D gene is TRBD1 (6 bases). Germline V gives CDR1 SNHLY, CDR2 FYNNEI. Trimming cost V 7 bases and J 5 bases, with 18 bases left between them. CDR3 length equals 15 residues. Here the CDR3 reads CASTRRAQGDQPQHF. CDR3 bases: TGTGCCAGCACTCGGCGCGCACAGGGAGATCAGCCCCAGCATTTT.

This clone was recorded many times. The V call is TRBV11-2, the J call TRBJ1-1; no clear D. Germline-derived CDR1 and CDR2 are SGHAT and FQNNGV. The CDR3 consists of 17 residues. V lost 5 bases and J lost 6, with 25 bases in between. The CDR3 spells CASSPRRVGIRLAEAFF. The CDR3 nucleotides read TGTGCCAGCAGCCCCCGCCGGGTTGGGATCCGTTTGGCTGAAGCTTTCTTT.

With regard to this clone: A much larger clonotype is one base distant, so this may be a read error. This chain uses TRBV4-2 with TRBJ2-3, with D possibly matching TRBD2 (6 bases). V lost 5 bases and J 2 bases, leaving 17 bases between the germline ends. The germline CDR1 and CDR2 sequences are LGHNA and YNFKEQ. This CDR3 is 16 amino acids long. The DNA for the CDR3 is TGTGCCAGCAGCGAGGAGGGGACCCGGGTCACAGATACGCAGTATTTT. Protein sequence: CASSEEGTRVTDTQYF.

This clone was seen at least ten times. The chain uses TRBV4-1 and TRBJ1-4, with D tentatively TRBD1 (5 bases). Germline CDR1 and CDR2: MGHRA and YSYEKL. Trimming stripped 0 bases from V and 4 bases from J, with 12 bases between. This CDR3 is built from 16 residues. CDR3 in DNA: TGCGCCAGCAGCCAAGATATGGGACGCGGTAATGAAAAACTGTTTTTT. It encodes CASSQDMGRGNEKLFF.

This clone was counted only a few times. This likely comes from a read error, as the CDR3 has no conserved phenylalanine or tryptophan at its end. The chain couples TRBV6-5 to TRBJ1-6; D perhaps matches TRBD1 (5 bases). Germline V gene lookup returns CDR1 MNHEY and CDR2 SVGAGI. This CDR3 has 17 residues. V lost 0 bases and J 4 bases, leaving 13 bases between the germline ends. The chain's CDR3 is CASSYSIREKYNSPLHL. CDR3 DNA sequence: TGTGCCAGCAGTTACTCGATCAGGGAGAAGTATAATTCACCCCTCCACCTT.

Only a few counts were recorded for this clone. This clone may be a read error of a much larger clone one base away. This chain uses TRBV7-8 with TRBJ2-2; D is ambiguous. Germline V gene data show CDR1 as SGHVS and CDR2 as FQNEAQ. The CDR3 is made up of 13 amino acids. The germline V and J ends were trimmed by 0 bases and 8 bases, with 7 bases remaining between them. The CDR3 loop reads CASSLAQWGELFF. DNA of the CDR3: TGTGCCAGCAGCTTAGCACAATGGGGGGAGCTGTTTTTT.

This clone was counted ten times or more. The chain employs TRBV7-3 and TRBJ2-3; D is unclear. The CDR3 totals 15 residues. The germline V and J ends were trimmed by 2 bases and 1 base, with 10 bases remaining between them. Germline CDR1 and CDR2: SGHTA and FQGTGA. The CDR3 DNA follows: TGTGCCAGCAGCTTACTAGGGTACGGCACAGATACGCAGTATTTT. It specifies CASSLLGYGTDTQYF. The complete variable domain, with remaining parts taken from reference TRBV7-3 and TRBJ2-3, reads GAGVSQTPSNKVTEKGKYVELRCDPISGHTALYWYRQSLGQGPEFLIYFQGTGAADDSGLPNDRFFAVRPEGSVSTLKIQRTERGDSAVYLCASSLLGYGTDTQYFGPGTRLTVL.

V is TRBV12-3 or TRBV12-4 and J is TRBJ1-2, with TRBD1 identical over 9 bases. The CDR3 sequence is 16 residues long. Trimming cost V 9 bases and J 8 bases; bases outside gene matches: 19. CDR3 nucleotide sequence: TGTGCCAGAAGTCTAGGGCGACAGGGGGATGGCTTCGGCTACACCTTC. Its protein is CARSLGRQGDGFGYTF.

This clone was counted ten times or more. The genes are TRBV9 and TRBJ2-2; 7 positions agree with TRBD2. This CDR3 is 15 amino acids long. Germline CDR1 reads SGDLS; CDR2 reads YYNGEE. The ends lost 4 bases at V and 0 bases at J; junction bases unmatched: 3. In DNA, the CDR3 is TGTGCCAGCAGCTCTAGCGGCTCGAACACCGGGGAGCTGTTTTTT. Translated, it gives CASSSSGSNTGELFF.

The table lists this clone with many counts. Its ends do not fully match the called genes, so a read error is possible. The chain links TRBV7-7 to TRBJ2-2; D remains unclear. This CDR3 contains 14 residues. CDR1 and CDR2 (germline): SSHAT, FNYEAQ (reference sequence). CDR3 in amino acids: CASSLSQATGELFF. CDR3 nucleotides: TGTGCTAGCAGCTTAAGTCAGGCCACCGGGGAGCTGTTTTTT.

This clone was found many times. CDR3 DNA sequence: TGTGCCTCCTTCGGTCCCTCTGGAAACACCATATATTTT. Protein: CASFGPSGNTIYF. V gene TRBV30 combines with J gene TRBJ1-3; no clear D gene. V dropped 7 bases and J dropped 0 bases, with 10 bases sitting between them. The CDR3 sequence is 13 residues long. Germline V gives CDR1 GTSNPN, CDR2 SVGIG (reference sequence).

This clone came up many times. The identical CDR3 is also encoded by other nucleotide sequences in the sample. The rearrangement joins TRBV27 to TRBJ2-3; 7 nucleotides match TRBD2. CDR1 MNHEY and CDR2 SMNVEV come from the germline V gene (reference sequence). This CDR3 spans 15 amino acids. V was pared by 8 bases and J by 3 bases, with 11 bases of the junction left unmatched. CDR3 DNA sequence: TGTGCCAGCCTTAAAAGCGGGAAAGAGACAGATACGCAGTATTTT. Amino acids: CASLKSGKETDTQYF.

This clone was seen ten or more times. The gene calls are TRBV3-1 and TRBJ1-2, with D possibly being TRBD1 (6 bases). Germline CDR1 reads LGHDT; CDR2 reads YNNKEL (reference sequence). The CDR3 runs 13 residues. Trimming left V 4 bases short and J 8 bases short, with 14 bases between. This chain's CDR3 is CASSPRQVDGYTF. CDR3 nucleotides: TGTGCCAGCAGCCCCAGACAGGTCGACGGCTACACCTTC.

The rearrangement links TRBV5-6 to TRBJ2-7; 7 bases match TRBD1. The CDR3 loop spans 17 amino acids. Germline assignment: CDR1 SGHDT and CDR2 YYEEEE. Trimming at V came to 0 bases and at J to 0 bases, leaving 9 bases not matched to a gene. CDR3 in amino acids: CASSLERGRLNSYEQYF. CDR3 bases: TGTGCCAGCAGCTTGGAGAGGGGGCGCCTAAACTCCTACGAGCAGTACTTC.

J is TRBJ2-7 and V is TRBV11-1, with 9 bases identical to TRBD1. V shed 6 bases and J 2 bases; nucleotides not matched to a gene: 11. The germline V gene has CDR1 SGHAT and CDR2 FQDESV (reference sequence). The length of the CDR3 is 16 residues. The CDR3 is CASRNTGQGRTYEQYF. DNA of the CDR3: TGTGCCAGCAGAAACACGGGACAGGGTCGGACCTACGAGCAGTACTTC.

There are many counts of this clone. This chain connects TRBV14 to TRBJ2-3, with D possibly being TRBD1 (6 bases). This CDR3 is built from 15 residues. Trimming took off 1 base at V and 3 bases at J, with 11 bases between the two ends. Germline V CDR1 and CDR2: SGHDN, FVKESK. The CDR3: CASSQAGAMTDTQYF. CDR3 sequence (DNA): TGTGCCAGCAGCCAAGCAGGGGCAATGACAGATACGCAGTATTTT.

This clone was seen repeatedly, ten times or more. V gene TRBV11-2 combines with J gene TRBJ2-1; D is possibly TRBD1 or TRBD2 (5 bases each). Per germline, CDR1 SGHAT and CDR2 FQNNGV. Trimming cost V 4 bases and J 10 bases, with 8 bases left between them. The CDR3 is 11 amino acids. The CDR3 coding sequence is TGTGCCAGCAGCTCGGGACGGGAGCAGTTCTTC. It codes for CASSSGREQFF.

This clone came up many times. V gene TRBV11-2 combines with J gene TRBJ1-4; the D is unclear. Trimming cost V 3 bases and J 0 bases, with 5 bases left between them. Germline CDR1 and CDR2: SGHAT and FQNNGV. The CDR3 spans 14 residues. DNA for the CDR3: TGTGCCAGCAGCTTGGACGCAACTAATGAAAAACTGTTTTTT. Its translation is CASSLDATNEKLFF.

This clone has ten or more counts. For the CDR3, the DNA is TGTGCCAGCAGCCGAACAGCAACCTACAATGAGCAGTTCTTC. It encodes CASSRTATYNEQFF. V gene TRBV7-9 combines with J gene TRBJ2-1; no definite D call. V gave up 5 bases and J gave up 2 bases, with 10 bases separating them. Germline V lookup: CDR1 SEHNR, CDR2 FQNEAQ (reference sequence). The CDR3 runs to 14 residues.

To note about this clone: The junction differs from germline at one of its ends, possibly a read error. The CDR3 sequence: CASILVAGANNSPLHF. The DNA of the CDR3 is TGTGCCAGCATCTTGGTAGCAGGGGCGAATAATTCACCCCTCCACTTT. V gene TRBV5-5 combines with J gene TRBJ1-6; D may be TRBD1 (6 bases). The CDR3 is 16 amino acids. The V gene's germline CDR1 is SGHKS and CDR2 YYEKEE (reference sequence).

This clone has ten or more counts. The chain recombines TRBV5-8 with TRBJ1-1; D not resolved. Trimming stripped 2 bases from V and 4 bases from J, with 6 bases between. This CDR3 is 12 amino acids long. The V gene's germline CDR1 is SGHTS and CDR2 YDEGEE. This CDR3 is CASSLTGTEAFF. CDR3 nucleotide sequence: TGTGCCAGCAGCTTAACCGGCACTGAAGCTTTCTTT.

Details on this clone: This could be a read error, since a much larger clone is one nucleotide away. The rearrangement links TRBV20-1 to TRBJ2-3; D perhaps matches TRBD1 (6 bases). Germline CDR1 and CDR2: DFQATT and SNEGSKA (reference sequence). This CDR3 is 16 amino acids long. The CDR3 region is CSARDPQGRITDTQYF. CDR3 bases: TGCAGTGCTCGAGACCCTCAGGGGCGGATCACAGATACGCAGTATTTT.

CDR3 in DNA: TGCGCCAGCCTTAACGACAGGGAAGGCAATGAGCAGTTCTTC. As protein: CASLNDREGNEQFF. The chain employs TRBV5-1 and TRBJ2-1; 7 nucleotides match TRBD1. V lost 7 bases, J lost 6 bases, and 10 bases stayed unmatched. The CDR3 loop spans 14 amino acids. Germline V gene lookup returns CDR1 SGHRS and CDR2 YFSETQ. Using reference TRBV5-1 and TRBJ2-1 for the parts outside the CDR3, the full variable domain is KAGVTQTPRYLIKTRGQQVTLSCSPISGHRSVSWYQQTPGQGLQFLFEYFSETQRNKGNFPGRFSGRQFSNSRSEMNVSTLELGDSALYLCASLNDREGNEQFFGPGTRLTVL.

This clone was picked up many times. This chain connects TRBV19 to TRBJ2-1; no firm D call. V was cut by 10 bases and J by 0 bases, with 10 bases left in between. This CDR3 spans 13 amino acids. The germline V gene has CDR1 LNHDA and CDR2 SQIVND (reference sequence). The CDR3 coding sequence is TGTGCCACTTCGCCCTTCTCCTACAATGAGCAGTTCTTC. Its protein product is CATSPFSYNEQFF. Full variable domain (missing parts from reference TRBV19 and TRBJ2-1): DGGITQSPKYLFRKEGQNVTLSCEQNLNHDAMYWYRQDPGQGLRLIYYSQIVNDFQKGDIAEGYSVSREKKESFPLTVTSAQKNPTAFYLCATSPFSYNEQFFGPGTRLTVL.

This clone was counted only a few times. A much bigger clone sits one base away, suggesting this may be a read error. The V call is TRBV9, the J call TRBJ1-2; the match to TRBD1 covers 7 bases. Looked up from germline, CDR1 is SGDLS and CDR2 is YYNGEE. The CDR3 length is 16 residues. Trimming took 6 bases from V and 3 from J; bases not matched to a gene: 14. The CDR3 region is CASIGGQPVEYYGYTF. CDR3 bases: TGTGCCAGCATCGGGGGACAGCCGGTGGAGTACTATGGCTACACCTTC.

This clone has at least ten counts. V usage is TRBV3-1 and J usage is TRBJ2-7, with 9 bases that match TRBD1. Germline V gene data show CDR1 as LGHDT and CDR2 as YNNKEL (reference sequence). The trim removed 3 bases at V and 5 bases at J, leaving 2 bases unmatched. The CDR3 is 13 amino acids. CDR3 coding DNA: TGTGCCAGCAGCCATGGGACAGGGAACGAGCAGTACTTC. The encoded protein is CASSHGTGNEQYF.

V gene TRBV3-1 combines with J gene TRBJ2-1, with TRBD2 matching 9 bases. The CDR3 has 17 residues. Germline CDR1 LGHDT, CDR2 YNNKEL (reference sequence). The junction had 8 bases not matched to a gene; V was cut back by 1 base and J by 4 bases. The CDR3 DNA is TGTGCCAGCAGCCAAGTAGCAGCGGGGGGCCTGTACAATGAGCAGTTCTTC. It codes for CASSQVAAGGLYNEQFF.

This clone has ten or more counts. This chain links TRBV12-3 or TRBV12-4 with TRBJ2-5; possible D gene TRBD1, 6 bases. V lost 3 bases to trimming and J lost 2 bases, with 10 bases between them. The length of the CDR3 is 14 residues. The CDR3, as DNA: TGTGCCAGCAGTTTTGGACAGCGGCAAGAGACCCAGTACTTC. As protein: CASSFGQRQETQYF.